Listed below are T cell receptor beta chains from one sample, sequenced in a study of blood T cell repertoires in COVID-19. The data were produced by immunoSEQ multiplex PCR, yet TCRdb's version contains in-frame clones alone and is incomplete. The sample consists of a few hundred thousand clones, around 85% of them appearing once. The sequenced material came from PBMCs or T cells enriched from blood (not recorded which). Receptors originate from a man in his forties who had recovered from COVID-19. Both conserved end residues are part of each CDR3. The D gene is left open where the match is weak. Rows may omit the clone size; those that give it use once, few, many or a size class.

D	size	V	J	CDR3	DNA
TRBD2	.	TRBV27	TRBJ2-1	CASSLTSGGYNEQFF	TGTGCCAGCAGTTTGACTAGCGGGGGCTACAATGAGCAGTTCTTC
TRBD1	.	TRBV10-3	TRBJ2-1	CAINRDRGTYNEQFF	TGTGCCATTAACCGGGACAGGGGGACCTACAATGAGCAGTTCTTC
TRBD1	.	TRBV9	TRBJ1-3	CASSGGTGSPGNTIYF	TGTGCCAGCAGCGGGGGGACAGGGTCCCCTGGAAACACCATATATTTT
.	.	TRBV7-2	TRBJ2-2	CASSQQANTGELFF	TGTGCCAGCAGCCAACAGGCGAACACCGGGGAGCTGTTTTTT
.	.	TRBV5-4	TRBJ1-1	CASRRVDTEAFF	TGTGCCAGCAGGAGGGTTGACACTGAAGCTTTCTTT
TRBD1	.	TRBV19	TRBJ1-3	CASSDRGSSGNTIYF	TGTGCCAGTAGTGACAGGGGAAGCTCTGGAAACACCATATATTTT
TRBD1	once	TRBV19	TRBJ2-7	CASSRTGGGEQYF	TGTGCCAGCTCCCGGACAGGGGGCGGCGAGCAGTACTTC
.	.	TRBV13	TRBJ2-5	CASSSIEVETQYF	TGTGCCAGCAGCTCAATTGAGGTGGAGACCCAGTACTTC
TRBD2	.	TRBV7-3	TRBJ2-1	CASSLLPLAGGTEQFF	TGTGCCAGCAGCTTATTGCCACTAGCGGGAGGGACTGAGCAGTTCTTC
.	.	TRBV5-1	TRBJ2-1	CASSLVQAVINEQFF	TGCGCCAGCAGCTTGGTACAGGCAGTCATCAATGAGCAGTTCTTC
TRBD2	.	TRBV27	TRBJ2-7	CASAGLADYEQYF	TGTGCCAGCGCGGGACTAGCAGATTACGAGCAGTACTTC
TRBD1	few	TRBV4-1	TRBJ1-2	CASSLKDRGLGYTF	TGCGCCAGCAGCCTTAAGGACAGGGGGCTTGGCTACACCTTC
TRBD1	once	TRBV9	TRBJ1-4	CASSVGTGTGVQKLFF	TGTGCCAGCAGCGTAGGGACCGGGACAGGGGTACAAAAACTGTTTTTT
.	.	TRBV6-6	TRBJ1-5	CASMLGYSNQPQHF	TGTGCCAGCATGCTGGGCTATAGCAATCAGCCCCAGCATTTT
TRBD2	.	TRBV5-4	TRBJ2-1	CASSLSRGIYNEQFF	TGTGCCAGCAGCTTGTCGCGGGGGATATACAATGAGCAGTTCTTC
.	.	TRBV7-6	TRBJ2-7	CASSMRGIAYEQYF	TGTGCCAGCAGCATGAGGGGGATCGCCTACGAGCAGTACTTC
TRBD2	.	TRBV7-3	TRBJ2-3	CASSSRLAGASDTQYF	TGTGCCAGCAGCTCGAGACTAGCGGGAGCAAGTGATACGCAGTATTTT
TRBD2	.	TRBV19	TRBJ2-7	CASSMWTSGEQYF	TGTGCCAGTAGTATGTGGACTAGCGGCGAGCAGTACTTC
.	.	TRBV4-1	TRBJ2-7	CASSQTQGRLPYEQYF	TGCGCCAGCAGCCAGACTCAAGGGAGGCTGCCCTACGAGCAGTACTTC
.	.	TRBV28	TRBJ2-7	CASSPPAGVRSYEQYF	TGTGCCAGCAGTCCACCGGCAGGGGTAAGATCCTACGAGCAGTACTTC
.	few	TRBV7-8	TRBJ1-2	CASSPDYNYGYTF	TGTGCCAGCAGCCCGGACTACAACTATGGCTACACCTTC
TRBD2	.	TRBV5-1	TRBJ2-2	CASSPGGGNGELFF	TGCGCCAGCAGCCCTGGCGGGGGTAACGGGGAGCTGTTTTTT
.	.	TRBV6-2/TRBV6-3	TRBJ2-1	CASSIGQFTGNEQFF	TGTGCCAGCAGTATCGGACAGTTCACGGGCAATGAGCAGTTCTTC
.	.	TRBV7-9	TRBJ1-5	CASSQLGGPQHF	TGTGCCAGCAGTCAACTGGGGGGGCCCCAGCATTTT
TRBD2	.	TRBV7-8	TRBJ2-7	CASSQWDGGRGNEQYF	TGTGCCAGCAGCCAATGGGACGGCGGGAGGGGCAACGAGCAGTACTTC
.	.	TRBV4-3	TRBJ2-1	CASSQEYPSSYNEQFF	TGCGCCAGCAGCCAAGAGTACCCGAGCTCCTACAATGAGCAGTTCTTC
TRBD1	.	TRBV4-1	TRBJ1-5	CASSHVGQGTNQPQHF	TGCGCCAGCAGCCACGTGGGACAGGGCACCAATCAGCCCCAGCATTTT
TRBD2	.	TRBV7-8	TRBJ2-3	CASSLASGRLADTQYF	TGTGCCAGCAGCTTAGCTAGCGGGAGGTTGGCAGATACGCAGTATTTT
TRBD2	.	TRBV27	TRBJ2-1	CASSSGLAGAREQFF	TGTGCCAGCAGTTCGGGACTAGCGGGAGCTCGGGAGCAGTTCTTC
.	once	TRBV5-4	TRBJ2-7	CASSFSGKTYEQYF	TGTGCCAGCAGCTTTTCAGGAAAAACCTACGAGCAGTACTTC
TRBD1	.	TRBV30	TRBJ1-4	CAWSETGGHEKLFF	TGTGCCTGGTCCGAGACAGGGGGTCATGAAAAACTGTTTTTT
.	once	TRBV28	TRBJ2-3	CASILASNTDTQYF	TGTGCCAGTATACTAGCCTCGAACACAGATACGCAGTATTTT
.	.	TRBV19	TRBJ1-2	CASTTSGARVSNYGYTF	TGTGCCAGTACCACCTCAGGGGCGCGGGTCTCTAACTATGGCTACACCTTC
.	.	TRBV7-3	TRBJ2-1	CASSRGGTADEQFF	TGTGCCAGCAGCCGCGGCGGGACGGCGGATGAGCAGTTCTTC
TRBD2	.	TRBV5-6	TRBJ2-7	CASSWGTSREQYF	TGTGCCAGCAGCTGGGGGACTAGCAGGGAGCAGTACTTC
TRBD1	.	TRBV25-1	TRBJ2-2	CASSEGQINTGELFF	TGTGCCAGCAGTGAGGGACAGATCAACACCGGGGAGCTGTTTTTT
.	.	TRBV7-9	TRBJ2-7	CASSLGGSPYEQYF	TGTGCCAGCAGCTTAGGTGGGAGCCCCTACGAGCAGTACTTC
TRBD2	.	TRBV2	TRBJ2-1	CASARTSGTRFYNEQFF	TGTGCCAGCGCACGGACTAGCGGGACTAGATTCTACAATGAGCAGTTCTTC
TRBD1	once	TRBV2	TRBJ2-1	CASIDRARSYNEQFF	TGTGCCAGCATTGACAGGGCAAGATCCTACAATGAGCAGTTCTTC
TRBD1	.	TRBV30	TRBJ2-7	CAWSVQGSGTTSEQYF	TGTGCCTGGAGTGTACAGGGGTCGGGCACGACATCCGAGCAGTACTTC
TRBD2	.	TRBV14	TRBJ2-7	CASSPSPGSRLAGGGYEQYF	TGTGCCAGCAGCCCTAGCCCGGGGTCGCGGCTAGCGGGAGGAGGCTACGAGCAGTACTTC
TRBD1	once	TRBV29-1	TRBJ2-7	CSVAAGQGYEQYF	TGCAGCGTTGCCGCAGGACAGGGTTATGAGCAGTACTTC